This entry features one TCR beta chain sequence. Its target is not known. What was amplified from RNA transcripts were TCR beta CDR3 regions. HTBI primers were the set used in a first-round RT-PCR of the TCR CDR3. TCRdb re-derived calls from the multiplex PCR reads in MiXCR, one entry per CDR3 protein. This sample has about 640,000 distinct CDR3 sequences, with about 20% found just once. These data belong to a study of T cells in Graves' hyperthyroidism and ophthalmopathy. Study overall: Peripheral blood was drawn at first diagnosis, prior to all treatment. Study-wide results and limits: Among thyroid clonotypes expanded above 0.001, most also appeared in blood.

CDR3 size: 14 residues. Germline V lookup: CDR1 MNHEY, CDR2 SMNVEV (reference sequence). The V segment lost 2 bases and the J segment 5 bases; nucleotides outside the gene matches: 3. Uncontrolled infection, other autoimmune disease, pregnancy or lactation barred patients from enrollment. The diagnoses drew upon clinical symptoms, serum thyroxine and TRAb, thyroid ultrasound and orbital computed tomography. This sequence was found in a young man with Graves' ophthalmopathy. The sample consisted of blood. This rearrangement joins TRBV27 to TRBJ2-1; 7 bases are shared with TRBD1. The CDR3 DNA reads TGTGCCAGCAGTTTAGGACAGGCCCACAATGAGCAGTTCTTC. Translated, it gives CASSLGQAHNEQFF.